This T cell receptor (beta chain) was captured by sequencing in a study of CD8+CD57+ T cells in acquired aplastic anemia. Genomic DNA acted as the template from which TCR beta VDJ combination and CDR3 sequence profiling were carried out. TCRdb re-called the reads through MiXCR, storing one row per CDR3 protein. The table includes 15,000 to 20,000 distinct CDR3 sequences, around two fifths detected once. From germline, CDR1 is LNHDA and CDR2 SQIVND (reference sequence). This CDR3 spans 13 amino acids. V dropped 3 bases and J dropped 1 base, with 6 bases sitting between them. General study points: Lower repertoire diversity than in total CD4+ and CD8+ pools was seen for CD8+CD57+ cells in patients.

Sequenced patients had shown CD8+CD57+ cell expansion by flow cytometry. As to this clonotype: What it binds is unknown.

This TCR was recovered from a human donor with aplastic anemia. This chain uses TRBV19 with TRBJ2-5, with D possibly TRBD1 on 6 matching bases. Source material: CD8+CD57+ T cells sorted from PBMCs. The sample's subset: bead-enriched CD8+CD57+ effector memory T cells from SAA patients. The CDR3 coding sequence is TGTGCCAGTAGTATGGACAGCCAAGAGACCCAGTACTTC. It is translated as CASSMDSQETQYF.